Below, 30 T cell receptor beta chains from the same sample are listed, as sequenced in a study of relationships among human T cell subsets. The T cell receptor alpha and beta CDR3 regions were amplified from mRNA by semiquantitative ARM-PCR. Exponential amplification used communal superprimers after tagged nested gene-specific primers in ARM-PCR. In TCRdb, the multiplex PCR reads were re-called with MiXCR into one record per CDR3 protein. The sample lists 10,000 to 15,000 distinct CDR3 sequences; around 64% were seen once. The Th1 cells were the flow-through after CD25, CD56 and CD294 bead selections. Sequences were obtained from CD4+ Th1 cells sorted from blood. These receptors all come from a man aged 40-50 years in good health.

The chain employs TRBV4-1 and TRBJ2-5, with D maybe TRBD1 (6 bases). V shed 0 bases and J shed 3 bases, with 11 bases lying between them. The germline V gene encodes CDR1 MGHRA and CDR2 YSYEKL. The CDR3 consists of 15 residues. The CDR3 sequence is CASSQEGAGKETQYF. In nucleotides, the CDR3 is TGCGCCAGCAGCCAAGAGGGGGCAGGGAAAGAGACCCAGTACTTC.

V usage is TRBV11-2 and J usage is TRBJ2-3; possibly TRBD1 for D (6 bases). This CDR3 spans 15 amino acids. The germline gives CDR1 SGHAT, CDR2 FQNNGV. Trimming stripped 5 bases from V and 0 bases from J, with 12 bases between. The CDR3 region is CASSTQTGSTDTQYF. CDR3 DNA sequence: TGTGCCAGCAGCACCCAGACAGGTAGCACAGATACGCAGTATTTT.

The chain couples TRBV19 to TRBJ2-2; D uncertain. The V end lost 5 bases, the J end lost 0 bases, and 7 bases lay between the germline ends. The CDR3 totals 14 residues. CDR1 is LNHDA and CDR2 is SQIVND in the germline V gene (reference sequence). The CDR3 region has the DNA TGTGCCAGTAGTGGACGACCGAACACCGGGGAGCTGTTTTTT. Its protein is CASSGRPNTGELFF.

The CDR3 reads CASSLALAADTQYF. The CDR3 bases are TGCGCCAGCAGCTTGGCCTTGGCTGCAGATACGCAGTATTTT. V and J are TRBV5-1 and TRBJ2-3, with no clear D. V was pared by 0 bases and J by 4 bases, with 9 bases between. Per germline, CDR1 SGHRS and CDR2 YFSETQ. This CDR3 spans 14 amino acids.

The chain employs TRBV10-3 and TRBJ2-5; D ambiguous. The germline V gene encodes CDR1 ENHRY and CDR2 SYGVKD. The CDR3 extends over 12 amino acids. Trimming cost V 0 bases and J 5 bases, with 4 bases left between them. CDR3 in DNA: TGTGCCATCAGTGAGTCCAGTGAGACCCAGTACTTC. This sequence encodes CAISESSETQYF.

In the case of this clonotype: The germline gene is not matched at one end of the junction; a read error may be the cause. The chain links TRBV6-5 to TRBJ1-6, with 7 positions matching TRBD1. There are 13 residues in the CDR3. Germline lookup yields CDR1 MNHEY and CDR2 SVGAGI. The CDR3 sequence is CASRTGFNSPLHF. Written as DNA, the CDR3 is TGTGCCAGCAGGACAGGGTTTAATTCACCACTCCACTTT.

Comment on this clonotype: The junction departs from the called germline gene at one end, perhaps through a read error. The chain is built from TRBV4-1 and TRBJ2-3; 12 bases align to TRBD2. CDR1 and CDR2 from the germline V gene are MGHRA and YSYEKL. CDR3 length: 15 amino acids. CDR3 residues: CTSTLRLAGEDTQYF. CDR3 DNA: TGCACCAGCACCCTTAGACTAGCGGGGGAAGATACGCAGTATTTT.

The chain is built from TRBV6-6 and TRBJ2-7; 8 bases line up with TRBD1. This CDR3 contains 14 residues. From germline, CDR1 is MNHNY and CDR2 SVGAGI (reference sequence). The V gene end was trimmed by 2 bases and the J gene end by 5 bases; junction bases not matched to a gene: 5. The CDR3: CASSYLGQGNEQYF. The CDR3 coding sequence is TGTGCCAGCAGTTACCTTGGACAGGGTAACGAGCAGTACTTC.

The chain couples TRBV11-2 to TRBJ2-7; D gene ambiguous. V lost 5 bases, J lost 5 bases, and 7 bases lay in between. Per germline, CDR1 SGHAT and CDR2 FQNNGV. This CDR3 is built from 11 residues. The CDR3 is CASSPLNEQYF. As DNA, the CDR3 is TGTGCCAGCAGCCCCCTTAACGAGCAGTACTTC.

V and J are TRBV20-1 and TRBJ2-5; no definite D call. CDR3 size: 12 residues. The germline V gene encodes CDR1 DFQATT and CDR2 SNEGSKA (reference sequence). Trimming removed 4 bases from V and 5 bases from J, with 11 bases in between. This CDR3 reads CSATLGGETQYF. The CDR3 DNA sequence: TGCAGTGCTACATTGGGTGGGGAGACCCAGTACTTC.

V and J are TRBV29-1 and TRBJ1-5; D remains ambiguous. Germline V lookup: CDR1 SQVTM, CDR2 ANQGSEA. Trimming removed 7 bases at V and 3 bases at J, with 10 bases between. The CDR3 spans 12 residues. The CDR3 nucleotides read TGCAGCGCCTCAACACCCAATCAGCCCCAGCATTTT. Its protein product is CSASTPNQPQHF.

The chain joins TRBV7-8 to TRBJ2-5; D is perhaps TRBD2 (5 bases). This CDR3 is built from 14 residues. Trimming took 0 bases from V and 5 from J, leaving 10 bases between them. Germline CDR1 SGHVS, CDR2 FQNEAQ. Written as DNA, the CDR3 is TGTGCCAGCAGCTTAGCGCGGGCTGGGGAGACCCAGTACTTC. This encodes CASSLARAGETQYF.

The V call is TRBV12-3 or TRBV12-4, the J call TRBJ2-1; 16 bases map to TRBD2. The J call may be incorrect, as the DNA end agrees better with TRBJ2-7. CDR3 length: 17 residues. The CDR3 DNA sequence: TGTGCCAGCACCTCCGGGACTAGCGGGGGGGCCTGGGACGAGCAGTACTTC. Encoded protein: CASTSGTSGGAWDEQYF.

The chain employs TRBV4-1 and TRBJ2-3, with no clear D. Germline CDR1 MGHRA, CDR2 YSYEKL. The CDR3 length is 14 residues. The V gene lost 3 bases and the J gene lost 3 bases, with 10 bases spanning the gap. CDR3 in DNA: TGCGCCAGCAGCCATGATGGACCTACAGATACGCAGTATTTT. This gives the protein CASSHDGPTDTQYF.

This clonotype was observed a handful of times. The rearrangement links TRBV28 to TRBJ2-1; D gene uncertain. The V end lost 6 bases, the J end lost 12 bases, and 15 bases lay between the germline ends. The CDR3 spans 12 residues. The V gene's germline CDR1 is MDHEN and CDR2 SYDVKM. The CDR3 bases are TGTGCCAGCAGACCCCCCTTGGCTGCGCAGTTCTTC. Translated: CASRPPLAAQFF.

The sample holds a few counts of this clonotype. J is TRBJ2-2 and V is TRBV28, with D hard to call. The germline V and J ends were trimmed by 5 bases and 1 base, with 5 bases remaining between them. From germline, CDR1 is MDHEN and CDR2 SYDVKM. The CDR3 extends over 13 amino acids. DNA of the CDR3: TGTGCCAGCAGTCAAAGGAACACCGGGGAGCTGTTTTTT. Its protein product is CASSQRNTGELFF. The full variable domain, completed using reference TRBV28 and TRBJ2-2, is DVKVTQSSRYLVKRTGEKVFLECVQDMDHENMFWYRQDPGLGLRLIYFSYDVKMKEKGDIPEGYSVSREKKERFSLILESASTNQTSMYLCASSQRNTGELFFGEGSRLTVL.

The chain recombines TRBV28 with TRBJ2-1; the D is unclear. Germline assignment: CDR1 MDHEN and CDR2 SYDVKM. The CDR3 is made up of 10 amino acids. V dropped 3 bases and J dropped 15 bases, with 9 bases sitting between them. Written as DNA, the CDR3 is TGTGCCAGCAGTTTTGAAAGGACGTTCTTC. Protein product: CASSFERTFF.

The J gene is TRBJ2-7, the V gene TRBV10-3, with 9 bases matching TRBD1. From germline, CDR1 is ENHRY and CDR2 SYGVKD. The CDR3 consists of 16 residues. Germline trimming cut 3 bases from V and 5 bases from J; bases unmatched to any gene: 11. CDR3 sequence: CAISDPRQGVIHEQYF. For the CDR3, the DNA is TGTGCCATCAGTGATCCGAGACAGGGGGTCATCCACGAGCAGTACTTC.

The V and J genes are TRBV18 and TRBJ2-7; 7 bases match TRBD1. Unmatched junction bases numbered 11, after V lost 6 bases and J lost 0 bases. The CDR3 consists of 16 residues. Germline V lookup: CDR1 KGHSH, CDR2 LQKENI. CDR3 amino acids: CASSPSGTVPSYEQYF. In DNA form, the CDR3 reads TGTGCCAGCTCTCCTTCCGGGACAGTACCCTCCTACGAGCAGTACTTC.

The V and J genes are TRBV29-1 and TRBJ2-1; TRBD1 aligns across 9 bases. Losses at the gene ends were 4 bases for V and 6 bases for J; bases not matched to a gene: 10. CDR1 and CDR2 (germline): SQVTM, ANQGSEA. This CDR3 spans 15 amino acids. CDR3 coding DNA: TGCAGCGTTGGTCTTCCGGACAGGGGTGGCAATGAGCAGTTCTTC. This gives the protein CSVGLPDRGGNEQFF.

CDR3 sequence: CAWSLAGVDEQYF. The CDR3 region has the DNA TGTGCCTGGAGTTTAGCGGGGGTCGACGAGCAGTACTTC. The gene calls are TRBV30 and TRBJ2-7; 9 bases map to TRBD2. CDR1 is GTSNPN, CDR2 SVGIG, per germline (reference sequence). CDR3 length equals 13 residues. Trimming at V came to 2 bases and at J to 5 bases, leaving 4 bases not matched to a gene.

The V call is TRBV14, the J call TRBJ2-5; D not resolved. The CDR3 sequence is 16 residues long. Trimming left V 2 bases short and J 2 bases short, with 15 bases between. Germline CDR1 SGHDN, CDR2 FVKESK. The CDR3 DNA reads TGTGCCAGCAGCCAATTCAGCCCGGGTGGGCAAGAGACCCAGTACTTC. Protein: CASSQFSPGGQETQYF.

This clonotype was counted only a few times. This chain joins TRBV28 and TRBJ2-3, with D maybe TRBD1 (6 bases). Germline V gene data show CDR1 as MDHEN and CDR2 as SYDVKM. The CDR3 consists of 15 residues. V was pared by 5 bases and J by 2 bases, with 14 bases between. The CDR3 DNA reads TGTGCCAGCAGTCCCGCACAGGGATACACAGATACGCAGTATTTT. Translation: CASSPAQGYTDTQYF. The whole variable domain, remainder taken from reference TRBV28 and TRBJ2-3, is DVKVTQSSRYLVKRTGEKVFLECVQDMDHENMFWYRQDPGLGLRLIYFSYDVKMKEKGDIPEGYSVSREKKERFSLILESASTNQTSMYLCASSPAQGYTDTQYFGPGTRLTVL.

The rearrangement joins TRBV21-1 to TRBJ1-1. TRBV21-1 counts as a pseudogene. The CDR3 is 15 amino acids. CDR3 region: CASTKEGCWSTEAFF. CDR3 DNA sequence: TGTGCCAGCACCAAGGAGGGGTGCTGGAGCACTGAAGCTTTCTTT.

The chain combines TRBV11-2 with TRBJ2-3; D remains unclear. CDR3 length: 13 residues. Trimming removed 5 bases at V and 1 base at J, with 7 bases between. From germline, CDR1 is SGHAT and CDR2 FQNNGV. The DNA for the CDR3 is TGTGCCAGCAGCCTTAGGCGCACAGATACGCAGTATTTT. Protein: CASSLRRTDTQYF.

This sequence joins TRBV28 and TRBJ2-1; D may correspond to TRBD1 or TRBD2 (5 bases each). The CDR3 runs 12 residues. Germline V CDR1 and CDR2: MDHEN, SYDVKM. V lost 7 bases and J lost 10, with 14 bases in between. The CDR3 is CASKLNRDEQFF. CDR3 nucleotides: TGTGCCAGCAAACTCAACCGGGACGAGCAGTTCTTC.

In its sample, this clonotype ranks as medium-sized. J is TRBJ2-7 and V is TRBV27; tentative D call: TRBD2 (6 bases). CDR3 length: 14 amino acids. The germline gives CDR1 MNHEY, CDR2 SMNVEV (reference sequence). V was pared by 3 bases and J by 6 bases, with 15 bases between. CDR3 coding DNA: TGTGCCAGCAGTTTCTCCCGGGCGGGGAGCGAGCAGTACTTC. Its protein is CASSFSRAGSEQYF.

The chain recombines TRBV6-5 with TRBJ2-3; 11 bases map to TRBD2. The germline V gene has CDR1 MNHEY and CDR2 SVGAGI. Unmatched junction bases numbered 5, after V lost 7 bases and J lost 2 bases. The CDR3 is 15 residues long. CDR3 sequence reads: CASTSLAGDTDTQYF. CDR3 bases: TGTGCCAGCACTTCACTAGCGGGGGACACAGATACGCAGTATTTT.

V and J are TRBV27 and TRBJ1-5; a weak D match, TRBD1 (5 bases). CDR3 length: 13 amino acids. Trimming cost V 3 bases and J 5 bases, with 8 bases left between them. The V gene's germline CDR1 is MNHEY and CDR2 SMNVEV (reference sequence). CDR3 nucleotides: TGTGCCAGCAGTTTGTTACAGGATCAGCCCCAGCATTTT. This encodes CASSLLQDQPQHF.

This chain joins TRBV11-2 and TRBJ2-7; the match to TRBD1 covers 7 bases. V was clipped by 5 bases and J by 1 base; unmatched bases: 5. CDR1 and CDR2 from the germline V gene are SGHAT and FQNNGV. The CDR3 extends over 14 amino acids. The CDR3 region has the DNA TGTGCCAGCAGCGGGGACAGCTTTTCCTACGAGCAGTACTTC. The encoded protein is CASSGDSFSYEQYF.